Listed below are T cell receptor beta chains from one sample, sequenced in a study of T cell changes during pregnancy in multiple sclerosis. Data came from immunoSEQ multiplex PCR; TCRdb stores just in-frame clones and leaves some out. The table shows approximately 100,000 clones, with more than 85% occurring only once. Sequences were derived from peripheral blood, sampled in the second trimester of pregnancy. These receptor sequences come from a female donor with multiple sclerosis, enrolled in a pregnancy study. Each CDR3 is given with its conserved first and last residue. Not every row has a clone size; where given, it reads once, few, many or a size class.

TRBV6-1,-,CASRKTFSSYNEQFF
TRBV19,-,CASSDTPGTSGRGKTQYF
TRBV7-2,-,CASSFLLVLAELYEQYF
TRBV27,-,CASRRVPYGTDTQYF
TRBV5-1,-,CASSLAGTGAYEQYF
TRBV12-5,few,CASGVDRGRDGYTF
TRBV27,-,CASSIMGLSYEQYF
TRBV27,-,CASSPGLAAYEQYF
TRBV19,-,CASTSGTGTYEQYF
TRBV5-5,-,CASSLGTATNEKLFF
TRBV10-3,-,CAIRGDSSYGYTF
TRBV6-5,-,CASSRTGTNTIYF
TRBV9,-,CASSPAGETQYF
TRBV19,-,CASRGKNQPQHF
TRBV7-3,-,CASSSLGATGELFF
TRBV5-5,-,CASSHIPGQGAPYEQYF
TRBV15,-,CATSRDGPGKVADTQYF
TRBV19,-,CASSLPRTVGTDTQYF
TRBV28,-,CASSPSRLADYNEQFF
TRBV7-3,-,CASSSPGLAGQDTQYF
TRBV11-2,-,CASSSLGEQNTEAFF
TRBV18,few,CASSPGTGTELAFF
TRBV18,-,CASSPITGQYNEQFF
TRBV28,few,CATIGANEAFF
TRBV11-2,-,CASSPAGGSYEQYF
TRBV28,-,CASSFVGGRAYNEQFF
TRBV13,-,CASSTFPGQEETQYF
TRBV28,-,CASSLTALPVKLFF
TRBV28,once,CASSSPAGRTEAFF
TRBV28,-,CASTLSTGELFF
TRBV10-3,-,CAISPRGGYEQYF
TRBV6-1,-,CASSEAEGGGLYEQYF
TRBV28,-,CASSLGQSNEKLFF
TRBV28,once,CASRLPNSYNEQFF
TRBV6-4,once,CTSRSTGSNTEAFF
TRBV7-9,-,CASSLTVMNTEAFF
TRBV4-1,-,CASSQEGRAPMDIQYF
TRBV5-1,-,CASRIRGGTYEQYF
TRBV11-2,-,CASSLGGAGGGGPDTGQFF
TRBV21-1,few,CASSMNRTPFSYEQYF
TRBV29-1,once,CSAGTGAGSMFF
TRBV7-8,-,CASSLGGGNEQFF
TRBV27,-,CASSPAEKLLAGEQFF
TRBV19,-,CASSSTSGTRNTGELFF
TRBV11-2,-,CASSLEGRVNTEAFF
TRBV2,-,CASSEEAGGYNEQFF
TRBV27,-,CASSSHSGQGRDTQYF
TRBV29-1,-,CSVGQGYGYTF
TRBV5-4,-,CASSLVGGGTDTQYF
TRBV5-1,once,CASKSEALSYNEQFF
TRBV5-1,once,CASSLDGSLTETQYF
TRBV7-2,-,CASSWWTGATYEQYF
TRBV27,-,CASSLKVPEDTPSSYEQYF
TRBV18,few,CASSHQIARAPYEQYF
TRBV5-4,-,CASSLVRVDEQFF
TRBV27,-,CASSITSGSWETQYF
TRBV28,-,CASSLLDRNTEAFF
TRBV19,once,CASSKGLAANTGELFF
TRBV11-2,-,CASSASSLPYEQYF